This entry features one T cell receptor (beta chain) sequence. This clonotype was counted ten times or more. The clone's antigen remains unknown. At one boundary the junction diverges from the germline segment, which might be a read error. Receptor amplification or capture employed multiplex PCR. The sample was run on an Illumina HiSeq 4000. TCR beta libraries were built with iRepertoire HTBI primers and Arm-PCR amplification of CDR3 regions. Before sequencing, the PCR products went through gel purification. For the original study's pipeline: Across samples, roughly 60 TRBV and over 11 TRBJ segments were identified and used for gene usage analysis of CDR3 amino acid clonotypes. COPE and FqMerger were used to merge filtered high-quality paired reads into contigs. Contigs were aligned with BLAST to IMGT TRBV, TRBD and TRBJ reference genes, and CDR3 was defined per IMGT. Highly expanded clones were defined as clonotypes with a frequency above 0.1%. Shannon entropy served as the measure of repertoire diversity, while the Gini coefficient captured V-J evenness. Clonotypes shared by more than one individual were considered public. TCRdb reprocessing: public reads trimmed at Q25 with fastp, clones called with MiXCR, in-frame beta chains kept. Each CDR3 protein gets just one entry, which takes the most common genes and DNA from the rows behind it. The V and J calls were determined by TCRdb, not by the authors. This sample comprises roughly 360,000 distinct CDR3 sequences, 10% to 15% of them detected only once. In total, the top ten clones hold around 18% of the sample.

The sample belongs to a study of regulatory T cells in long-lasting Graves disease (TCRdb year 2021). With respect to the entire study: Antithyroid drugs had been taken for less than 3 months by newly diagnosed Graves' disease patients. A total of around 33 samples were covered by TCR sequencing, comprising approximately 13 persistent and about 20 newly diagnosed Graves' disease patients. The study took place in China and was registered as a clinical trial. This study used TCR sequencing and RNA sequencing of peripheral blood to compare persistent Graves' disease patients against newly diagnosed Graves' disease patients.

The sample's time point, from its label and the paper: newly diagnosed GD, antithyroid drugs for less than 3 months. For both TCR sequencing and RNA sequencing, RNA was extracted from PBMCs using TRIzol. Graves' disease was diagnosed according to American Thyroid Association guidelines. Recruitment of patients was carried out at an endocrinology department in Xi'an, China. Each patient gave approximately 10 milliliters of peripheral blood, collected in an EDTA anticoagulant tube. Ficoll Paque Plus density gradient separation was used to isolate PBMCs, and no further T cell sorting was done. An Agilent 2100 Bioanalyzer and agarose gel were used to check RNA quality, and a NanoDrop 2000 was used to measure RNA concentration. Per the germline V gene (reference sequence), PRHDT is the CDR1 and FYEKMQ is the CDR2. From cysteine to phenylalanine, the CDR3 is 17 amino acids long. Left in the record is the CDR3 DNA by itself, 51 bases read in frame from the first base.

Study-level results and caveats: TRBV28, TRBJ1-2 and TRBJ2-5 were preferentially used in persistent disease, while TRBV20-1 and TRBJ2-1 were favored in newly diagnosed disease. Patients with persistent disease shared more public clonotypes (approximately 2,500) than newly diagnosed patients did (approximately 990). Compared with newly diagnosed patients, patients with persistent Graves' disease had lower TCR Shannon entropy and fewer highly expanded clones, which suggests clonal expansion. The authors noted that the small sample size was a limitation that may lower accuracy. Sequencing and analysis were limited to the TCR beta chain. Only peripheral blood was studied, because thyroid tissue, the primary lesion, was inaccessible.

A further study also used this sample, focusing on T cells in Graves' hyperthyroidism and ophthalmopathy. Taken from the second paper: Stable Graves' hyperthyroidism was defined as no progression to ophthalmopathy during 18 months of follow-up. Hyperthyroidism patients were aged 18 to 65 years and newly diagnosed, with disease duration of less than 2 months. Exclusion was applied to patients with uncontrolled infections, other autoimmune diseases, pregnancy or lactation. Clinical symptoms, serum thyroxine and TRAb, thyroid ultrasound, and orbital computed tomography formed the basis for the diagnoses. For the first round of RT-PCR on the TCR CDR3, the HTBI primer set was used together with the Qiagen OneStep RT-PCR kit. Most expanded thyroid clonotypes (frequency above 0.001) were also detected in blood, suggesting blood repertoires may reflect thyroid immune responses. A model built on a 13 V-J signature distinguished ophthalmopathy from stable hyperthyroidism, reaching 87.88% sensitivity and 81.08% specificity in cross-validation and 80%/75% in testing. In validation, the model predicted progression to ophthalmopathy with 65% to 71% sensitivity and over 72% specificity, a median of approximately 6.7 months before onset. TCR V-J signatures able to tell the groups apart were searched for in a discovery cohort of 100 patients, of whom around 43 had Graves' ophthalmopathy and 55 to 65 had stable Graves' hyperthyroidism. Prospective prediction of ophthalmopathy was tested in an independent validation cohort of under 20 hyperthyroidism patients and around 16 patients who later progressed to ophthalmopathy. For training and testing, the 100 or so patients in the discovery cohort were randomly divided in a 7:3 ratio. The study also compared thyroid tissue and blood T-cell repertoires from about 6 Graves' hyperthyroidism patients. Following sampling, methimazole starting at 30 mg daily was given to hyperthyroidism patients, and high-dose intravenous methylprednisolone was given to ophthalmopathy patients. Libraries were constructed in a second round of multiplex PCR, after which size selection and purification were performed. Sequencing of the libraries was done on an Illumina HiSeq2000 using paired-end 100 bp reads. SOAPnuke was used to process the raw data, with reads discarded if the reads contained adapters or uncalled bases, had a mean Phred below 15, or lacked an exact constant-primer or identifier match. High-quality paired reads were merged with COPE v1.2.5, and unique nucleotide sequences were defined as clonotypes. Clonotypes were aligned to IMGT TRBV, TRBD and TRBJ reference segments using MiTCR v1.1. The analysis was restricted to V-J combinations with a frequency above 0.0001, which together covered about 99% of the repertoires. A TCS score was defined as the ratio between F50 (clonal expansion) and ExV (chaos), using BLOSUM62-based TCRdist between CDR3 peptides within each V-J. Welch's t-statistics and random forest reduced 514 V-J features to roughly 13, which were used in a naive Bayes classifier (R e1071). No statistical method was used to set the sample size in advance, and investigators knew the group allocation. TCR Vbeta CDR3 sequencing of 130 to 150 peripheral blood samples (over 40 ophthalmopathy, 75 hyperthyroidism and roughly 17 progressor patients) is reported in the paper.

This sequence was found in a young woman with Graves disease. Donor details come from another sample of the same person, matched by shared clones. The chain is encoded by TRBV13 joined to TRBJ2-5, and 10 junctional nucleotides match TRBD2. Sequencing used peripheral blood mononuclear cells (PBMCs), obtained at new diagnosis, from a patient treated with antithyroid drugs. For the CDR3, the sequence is CASSSRLAGKIQETQYF. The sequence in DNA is TGTGCCAGCAGCTCCCGACTAGCGGGTAAAATCCAAGAGACCCAATACTTC.